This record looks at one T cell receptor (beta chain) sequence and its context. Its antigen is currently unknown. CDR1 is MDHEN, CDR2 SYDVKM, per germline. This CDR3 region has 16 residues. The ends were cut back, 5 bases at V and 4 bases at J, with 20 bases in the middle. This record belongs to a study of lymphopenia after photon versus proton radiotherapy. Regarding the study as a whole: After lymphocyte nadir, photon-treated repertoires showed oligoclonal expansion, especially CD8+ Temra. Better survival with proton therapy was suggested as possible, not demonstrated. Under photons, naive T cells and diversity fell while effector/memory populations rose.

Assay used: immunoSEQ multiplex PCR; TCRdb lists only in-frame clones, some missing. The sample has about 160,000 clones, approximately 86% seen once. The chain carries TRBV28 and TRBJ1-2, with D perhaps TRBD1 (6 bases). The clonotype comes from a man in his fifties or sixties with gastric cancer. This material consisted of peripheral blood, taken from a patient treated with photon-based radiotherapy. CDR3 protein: CASSLGTPLRGYGYTF. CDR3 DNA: TGTGCCAGCAGTCTCGGGACACCACTCCGGGGCTATGGCTACACCTTC.